This T cell receptor (beta chain) was captured by sequencing in a study of cytomegalovirus exposure and HLA in healthy donors. The overall study: When 398 donors were genotyped, roughly 78% of them were found to fall in the Caucasian-associated ancestry cluster. Study-level results: Associated with HLA alleles at 0.05 false discovery rate in a later analysis were some 18,000 TCR beta sequences. By a later analysis, the bulk of CMV-associated TCR beta chains appeared HLA-restricted. Among the most significant clusters, several appeared linked to common viral pathogens in a later analysis.

About this clone: Its antigen is unidentified.

After removal of 2 bases from V and 5 bases from J, the junction contained 8 bases not matched to a gene. Looked up from germline, CDR1 is SGHVS and CDR2 is FNYEAQ. CDR3 size: 16 residues. PCR employed 60 Vbeta and 13 Jbeta primers. Clones were read by immunoSEQ multiplex PCR, and TCRdb kept only the in-frame ones, dropping some. The sample holds approximately 120,000 clones. This receptor was identified in a man aged 35 to 55 in good health and CMV-seronegative. Sequenced material: PBMCs. The chain recombines TRBV7-6 with TRBJ2-5; TRBD1 aligns across 10 bases. The DNA for the CDR3 is TGTGCCAGCAGCTTAAAGGGACAGGGGCGGTGGGAGACCCAGTACTTC. Translated: CASSLKGQGRWETQYF. Filled out from reference TRBV7-6 and TRBJ2-5, the complete variable domain reads GAGVSQSPRYKVTKRGQDVALRCDPISGHVSLYWYRQALGQGPEFLTYFNYEAQQDKSGLPNDRFSAERPEGSISTLTIQRTEQRDSAMYRCASSLKGQGRWETQYFGPGTRLLVL.